This T cell receptor beta chain was sequenced for a study of shared clonotypes between healthy human individuals. Study overall: CD4 naive cells filled three plates per donor, CD4 memory three, CD8 naive two and CD8 memory one.

Regarding this clone: The antigen is not known.

Study-wide results and limits: Large depth notwithstanding, sorted-subset sequencing proved incomplete by rarefaction.

Sorted subsets were amplified in replicate PCRs using 200 to 250 ng DNA, 32,000 or so T cell genomes. Data came from immunoSEQ multiplex PCR; TCRdb stores just in-frame clones and leaves some out. The sample lists about 2 million clones; roughly 94% were seen once. CD45RA-negative memory and CD45RA+ naive subsets were split from the CD4+ cells. The CDR3 loop spans 14 amino acids. Trimming left V 3 bases short and J 2 bases short, with 10 bases between. Looked up from germline, CDR1 is SGHRS and CDR2 is YFSETQ. V is TRBV5-1 and J is TRBJ2-3; D assignment may be TRBD1 or TRBD2 (5 bases each). This clonotype originated in a man aged 18-30 years in good health. What was sequenced was naive CD4+ T cells sorted from blood. Subset reported: CD45RA+ positively selected. CDR3 sequence: CASSWDGLTDTQYF. The CDR3 DNA sequence: TGCGCCAGCAGCTGGGACGGACTCACAGATACGCAGTATTTT.